Here is one T cell receptor beta chain with its context. This sample was included in a study of blood T cell repertoires in COVID-19. Followed longitudinally, the Seattle patients had been enrolled during active infection. Using immunoSEQ multiplex PCR, the repertoire was profiled, and TCRdb retains in-frame clones only, with some absent. Among 120,000 to 150,000 clones listed, 80% to 90% were seen once. The specimen sequenced was peripheral blood. The receptor was isolated from a woman aged 60-75 years with COVID-19, enrolled during active disease.

In nucleotides, the CDR3 is TGTGCCAGCTCACCCCGGACAGAGGTAAACACTGAAGCTTTCTTT. It translates to CASSPRTEVNTEAFF. The chain carries TRBV18 and TRBJ1-1; tentative D call: TRBD1 (6 bases). With 3 bases removed from V and 2 bases from J, the gap between germline ends came to 13 bases. The CDR3 is 15 residues long. Germline CDR1 KGHSH, CDR2 LQKENI.